This is a list of T cell receptor beta chains from one sample in a study of T cell repertoires in cytomegalovirus infection. TCRdb re-derived calls from the reads in MiXCR, one entry per CDR3 protein. The data show about 250,000 distinct CDR3 sequences, roughly 6.5% seen once. Sequenced sample: PBMCs. The source of these receptors is a human donor in good health (CMV status not recorded). Some clones in this sample may be carry-over from other donors' samples. Each CDR3 is given with its conserved first and last residue. The D gene is left open where the match is weak. Clone size is stated in some rows and not others, as once, few, many or a class when expanded.

j_gene,v_gene,d_gene,abundance,CDR3nt,CDR3aa
TRBJ2-3,TRBV7-9,TRBD1,many,TGTGCCAGCAGCTTAAAGAGGGGGCTGCGGGGCACAGATACGCAGTATTTT,CASSLKRGLRGTDTQYF
TRBJ2-7,TRBV20-1,TRBD2,many,TGCAGTGCCATGCCCATACTAGCGGGGGCCTACGAGCAGTACTTC,CSAMPILAGAYEQYF
TRBJ1-1,TRBV7-2,.,many,TGTGCCAGCAGCTTAGTCCAAGGGGGCACTGAAGCTTTCTTT,CASSLVQGGTEAFF
TRBJ2-3,TRBV12-3/TRBV12-4,TRBD1,.,TGTGCCAGCAGTGGAGCTCCGGGACAGGGGGAAGAAGATACGCAGTATTTT,CASSGAPGQGEEDTQYF
TRBJ2-1,TRBV20-1,TRBD1,many,TGCAGTGCTAGAGATCGGGACAGCTACAATGAGCAGTTCTTC,CSARDRDSYNEQFF
TRBJ2-1,TRBV20-1,TRBD1,few,TGCAGCCCAGCGGGGACAGGGTTCCGGGAGCAGTTCTTC,CSPAGTGFREQFF
TRBJ2-3,TRBV29-1,.,many,TGCAGCGTTGAACCTGCAGATACGCAGTATTTT,CSVEPADTQYF
TRBJ1-2,TRBV20-1,.,.,TGCAGTGCTGAAGAGGACAGTACTAACTATGGCTACACCTTC,CSAEEDSTNYGYTF
TRBJ2-3,TRBV5-1,.,many,TGCGCCAGCAGCTTGGGCTCCGGGGGAGCTAGCACAGATACGCAGTATTTT,CASSLGSGGASTDTQYF
TRBJ2-4,TRBV7-2,TRBD2,many,TGTGCCAGCAGCTTCACGCCGGGACTAGCGAACATTCAGTACTTC,CASSFTPGLANIQYF
TRBJ2-1,TRBV28,.,many,TGTGCCAGCAGTTTAAGGGGAGGACCTACAAATGAGCAGTTCTTC,CASSLRGGPTNEQFF
TRBJ1-1,TRBV12-5,.,many,TGTGCTAGTGGTTCTCGTGCAGAGAACACTGAAGCTTTCTTT,CASGSRAENTEAFF